This entry lists 19 T cell receptor beta chains sequenced from one sample in a study of T cell responses to AZD1222 COVID-19 vaccine (dated by TCRdb to the early 2020s). The sample's time point label, in plain terms: baseline before first vaccination. To prepare the library, the immunoSEQ multiplex PCR assay was applied. TCRdb took over this immuneACCESS table, retaining in-frame rearrangements with V and J assigned. Such tables are incomplete; in checked studies, under half of the missing clones stem from an unresolved V gene, and the remainder is unexplained. The sample table holds around 140,000 clones, of which around 90% were seen once. Just under 3% of the sample comes from the top ten. The sequenced sample was peripheral blood, obtained on day 0 of AZD1222 vaccination. The receptors were sampled from an adult in good health.

The chain employs TRBV28 and TRBJ2-7, with D possibly being TRBD1 or TRBD2 (6 bases each). The V gene's germline CDR1 is MDHEN and CDR2 SYDVKM. The germline V and J ends were trimmed by 6 bases and 3 bases, with 15 bases remaining between them. The CDR3 sequence is 14 residues long. This CDR3 is CASRSNREVYEQYF. In DNA form, the CDR3 reads TGTGCCAGCAGATCAAACAGGGAGGTCTACGAGCAGTACTTC. Based on the CDR3 plus reference TRBV28 and TRBJ2-7, the full variable domain is DVKVTQSSRYLVKRTGEKVFLECVQDMDHENMFWYRQDPGLGLRLIYFSYDVKMKEKGDIPEGYSVSREKKERFSLILESASTNQTSMYLCASRSNREVYEQYFGPGTRLTVT.

J is TRBJ2-5 and V is TRBV6-6; D not resolved. Between the trimmed V and J ends, which lost 5 bases and 1 base, there was a span of 11 bases. Per germline, CDR1 MNHNY and CDR2 SVGAGI (reference sequence). This CDR3 is built from 14 residues. CDR3 DNA sequence: TGTGCCAGCAGTCGGTCCGGATCCCAAGAGACCCAGTACTTC. This codes for CASSRSGSQETQYF.

This chain connects TRBV6-5 to TRBJ2-6; D not certain. Germline-derived CDR1 and CDR2 are MNHEY and SVGAGI. There are 15 residues in the CDR3. Trimming pared 2 bases from V and 0 bases from J, leaving 5 bases between. The CDR3 DNA reads as TGTGCCAGCAGTTACACCTCCTCTGGGGCCAACGTCCTGACTTTC. Protein product: CASSYTSSGANVLTF.

This chain links TRBV6-2 or TRBV6-3 with TRBJ2-1, with D tentatively TRBD1 or TRBD2 (5 bases each). Germline V lookup: CDR1 MNHEY, CDR2 SVGEGT. Trimming left V 2 bases short and J 6 bases short, with 8 bases between. The CDR3 runs 13 residues. The CDR3 loop reads CASSYRGVNEQFF. Here the CDR3 DNA reads TGTGCCAGCAGTTACAGAGGGGTCAATGAGCAGTTCTTC.

The gene calls are TRBV7-9 and TRBJ1-1; 7 bases match TRBD1. This CDR3 has 15 residues. J gave up 5 bases and V 5 bases, and 11 bases lay outside the gene matches. Germline V gene data show CDR1 as SEHNR and CDR2 as FQNEAQ (reference sequence). The DNA of the CDR3 is TGTGCCAGCAGCATCCCCGCCAGGGGGAGGACTGAAGCTTTCTTT. Translated, it gives CASSIPARGRTEAFF.

With respect to this clone: The sample has other DNA sequences that encode this CDR3 too. The chain carries TRBV12-3 or TRBV12-4 and TRBJ1-1; D ambiguous. The CDR3 covers 13 residues. The V gene lost 3 bases and the J gene lost 0 bases, with 5 bases spanning the gap. CDR3 DNA sequence: TGTGCCAGCAGTTTGGGCATGAACACTGAAGCTTTCTTT. Translating gives CASSLGMNTEAFF.

The gene calls are TRBV27 and TRBJ2-3; D gene uncertain. Trimming removed 5 bases from V and 1 base from J, with 13 bases in between. The germline V gene encodes CDR1 MNHEY and CDR2 SMNVEV (reference sequence). The CDR3 loop spans 15 amino acids. The DNA of the CDR3 is TGTGCCAGCAGTCCAACTCTCGCGGGCACAGATACGCAGTATTTT. This codes for CASSPTLAGTDTQYF.

The rearrangement links TRBV12-5 to TRBJ1-2, with TRBD1 as a possible D gene (6 bases). Trimming removed 2 bases at V and 4 bases at J, with 23 bases between. The CDR3 covers 18 residues. CDR1 is LGHNT and CDR2 is FRNRAP in the germline V gene. The CDR3 is CASGLTITILTGSYGYTF. The CDR3 DNA is TGTGCTAGTGGTTTGACGATAACGATCCTCACAGGGAGCTATGGCTACACCTTC.

The chain joins TRBV4-3 to TRBJ2-6; 8 nucleotides line up with TRBD1. From germline, CDR1 is LGHNA and CDR2 YSLEER. This CDR3 contains 19 residues. The J segment lost 0 bases and the V segment lost 0 bases, leaving 7 bases of the junction unmatched. CDR3 loop: CASSQDGQGFPSGANVLTF. CDR3 in DNA: TGCGCCAGCAGCCAAGATGGACAGGGATTCCCCTCTGGGGCCAACGTCCTGACTTTC.

The chain is built from TRBV28 and TRBJ1-5; 9 bases match TRBD1. With 5 bases clipped from V and 7 bases from J, the junction kept 9 bases outside the gene matches. CDR1 and CDR2 from the germline V gene are MDHEN and SYDVKM. This CDR3 has 15 amino acids. CDR3 bases: TGTGCCAGCAGTCAAAACAGGGGGCGGTTGCAGCCCCAGCATTTT. This sequence encodes CASSQNRGRLQPQHF.

The chain has TRBV5-5 and TRBJ2-1; 11 nucleotides agree with TRBD1. Germline loops: CDR1 SGHKS, CDR2 YYEKEE (reference sequence). The CDR3 has 18 amino acids. V gave up 4 bases and J gave up 0 bases; unmatched junction bases: 9. The CDR3 reads CASSIGQGAVSSYNEQFF. CDR3 sequence (DNA): TGTGCCAGCAGCATCGGACAGGGGGCGGTAAGCTCCTACAATGAGCAGTTCTTC.

The gene calls are TRBV6-5 and TRBJ1-2; 9 bases agree with TRBD1. V gave up 2 bases and J gave up 2 bases; unmatched junction bases: 6. Germline CDR1 and CDR2: MNHEY and SVGAGI. The length of the CDR3 is 16 residues. CDR3 in DNA: TGTGCCAGCAGTTACCAACCAGACAGGGGGAACTATGGCTACACCTTC. This sequence encodes CASSYQPDRGNYGYTF.

This clone was seen repeatedly, ten times or more. This sequence joins TRBV5-4 and TRBJ2-1, with 11 bases that match TRBD2. CDR1 and CDR2 from the germline V gene are SGHNT and YYREEE (reference sequence). The CDR3 consists of 15 residues. V dropped 1 base and J dropped 7; count of bases not matched to a gene: 4. The CDR3 protein is CASSLTSGRSNEQFF. CDR3 sequence (DNA): TGTGCCAGCAGCTTGACTAGCGGGAGATCTAATGAGCAGTTCTTC.

The chain has TRBV6-5 and TRBJ1-2; 7 nucleotides line up with TRBD1. CDR3 length equals 14 residues. The J segment lost 0 bases and the V segment lost 6 bases, leaving 4 bases of the junction unmatched. Looked up from germline, CDR1 is MNHEY and CDR2 is SVGAGI. The CDR3 bases are TGTGCCAGCAGAACCGGGACAGCTAACTATGGCTACACCTTC. It specifies CASRTGTANYGYTF.

The gene calls are TRBV3-1 (or the pseudogene TRBV3-2) and TRBJ2-1, with unresolved D. This CDR3 is built from 15 residues. Germline lookup yields CDR1 LGHDT and CDR2 YNNKEL (reference sequence). V was clipped by 3 bases and J by 4 bases, with 13 bases between them. The DNA for the CDR3 is TGTGCCAGCAGCCACCAGATGAAGCATTACAATGAGCAGTTCTTC. It yields the protein CASSHQMKHYNEQFF.

The V gene is TRBV19, the J gene TRBJ1-5; D perhaps matches TRBD1 (5 bases). The V gene lost 0 bases and the J gene lost 4 bases, with 13 bases spanning the gap. The CDR3 runs 16 residues. In germline, CDR1 is LNHDA, CDR2 SQIVND (reference sequence). In DNA form, the CDR3 reads TGTGCCAGTAGTATAGATCGAGGGGTATCAAATCAGCCCCAGCATTTT. This gives the protein CASSIDRGVSNQPQHF. The full variable domain, its missing parts supplied by reference TRBV19 and TRBJ1-5, is DGGITQSPKYLFRKEGQNVTLSCEQNLNHDAMYWYRQDPGQGLRLIYYSQIVNDFQKGDIAEGYSVSREKKESFPLTVTSAQKNPTAFYLCASSIDRGVSNQPQHFGDGTRLSIL.

This clone came up once. The genes are TRBV19 and TRBJ1-5; D is undetermined. Germline assignment: CDR1 LNHDA and CDR2 SQIVND (reference sequence). The CDR3 loop spans 14 amino acids. V was pared by 5 bases and J by 9 bases, with 17 bases between. The CDR3 reads CASSPPGGPVPQHF. CDR3 DNA: TGTGCCAGTAGTCCCCCGGGAGGGCCGGTGCCCCAGCATTTT. The complete variable domain, with remaining parts taken from reference TRBV19 and TRBJ1-5, reads DGGITQSPKYLFRKEGQNVTLSCEQNLNHDAMYWYRQDPGQGLRLIYYSQIVNDFQKGDIAEGYSVSREKKESFPLTVTSAQKNPTAFYLCASSPPGGPVPQHFGDGTRLSIL.

This clone is labeled medium-sized. The chain uses TRBV11-3 and TRBJ1-5, with 9 bases aligning to TRBD1. Germline V lookup: CDR1 SGHNT, CDR2 YENEEA. The CDR3 covers 16 residues. Germline trimming cut 6 bases from V and 3 bases from J; bases unmatched to any gene: 9. CDR3 in DNA: TGTGCCAGCAGGGGGACAGGGAGGGGAAACAATCAGCCCCAGCATTTT. Translated: CASRGTGRGNNQPQHF. Together with reference TRBV11-3 and TRBJ1-5, the CDR3 gives the full variable domain: EAGVVQSPRYKIIEKKQPVAFWCNPISGHNTLYWYLQNLGQGPELLIRYENEEAVDDSQLPKDRFSAERLKGVDSTLKIQPAELGDSAVYLCASRGTGRGNNQPQHFGDGTRLSIL.

This clone showed up just a few times. V gene TRBV7-2 combines with J gene TRBJ2-5, with D perhaps matching TRBD1 or TRBD2 (5 bases each). Germline CDR1 reads SGHTA; CDR2 reads FQGNSA. V shed 4 bases and J shed 5 bases, with 17 bases lying between them. The CDR3 is made up of 15 amino acids. CDR3 bases: TGTGCCAGCAGCTCTTTTGGGGGAGCCAGGGAGACCCAGTACTTC. It translates to CASSSFGGARETQYF.